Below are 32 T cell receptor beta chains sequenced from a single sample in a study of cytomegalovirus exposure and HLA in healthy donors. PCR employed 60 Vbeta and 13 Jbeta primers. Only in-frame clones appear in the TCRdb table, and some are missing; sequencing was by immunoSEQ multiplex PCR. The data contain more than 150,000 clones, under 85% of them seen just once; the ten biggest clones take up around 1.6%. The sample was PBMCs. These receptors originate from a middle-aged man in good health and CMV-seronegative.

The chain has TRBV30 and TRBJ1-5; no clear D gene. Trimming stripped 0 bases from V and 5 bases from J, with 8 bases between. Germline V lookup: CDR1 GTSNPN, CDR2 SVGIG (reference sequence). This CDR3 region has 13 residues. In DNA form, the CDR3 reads TGTGCCTGGAGTGTACAAGAGGATCAGCCCCAGCATTTT. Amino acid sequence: CAWSVQEDQPQHF. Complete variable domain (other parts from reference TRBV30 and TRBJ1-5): SQTIHQWPATLVQPVGSPLSLECTVEGTSNPNLYWYRQAAGRGLQLLFYSVGIGQISSEVPQNLSASRPQDRQFILSSKKLLLSDSGFYLCAWSVQEDQPQHFGDGTRLSIL.

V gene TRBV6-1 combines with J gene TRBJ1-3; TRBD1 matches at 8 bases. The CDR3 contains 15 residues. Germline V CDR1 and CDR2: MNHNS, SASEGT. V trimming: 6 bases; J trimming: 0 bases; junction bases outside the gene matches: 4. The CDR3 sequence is CASRTGGGSGNTIYF. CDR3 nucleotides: TGTGCCAGCAGAACAGGGGGGGGCTCTGGAAACACCATATATTTT.

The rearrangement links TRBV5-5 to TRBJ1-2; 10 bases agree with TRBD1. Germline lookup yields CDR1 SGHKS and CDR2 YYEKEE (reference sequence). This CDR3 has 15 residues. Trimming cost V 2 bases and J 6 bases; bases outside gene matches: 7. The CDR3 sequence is CASSFLPGQGNGYTF. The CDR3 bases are TGTGCCAGCAGCTTCCTACCGGGACAGGGGAATGGCTACACCTTC.

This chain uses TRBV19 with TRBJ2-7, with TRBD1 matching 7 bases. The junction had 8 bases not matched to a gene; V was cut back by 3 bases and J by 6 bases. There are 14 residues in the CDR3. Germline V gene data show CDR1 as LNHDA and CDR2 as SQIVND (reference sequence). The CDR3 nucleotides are TGTGCCAGTAGTATTAGGGGTAGACAGGGCGAGCAGTACTTC. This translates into CASSIRGRQGEQYF.

The CDR3 protein is CASSQMLVFRGADGNTIYF. The CDR3 DNA reads as TGCGCCAGCAGCCAAATGCTCGTATTTCGGGGGGCTGACGGAAACACCATATATTTT. The J gene is TRBJ1-3, the V gene TRBV4-3, with D possibly matching TRBD1 (6 bases). Between the trimmed V and J ends, which lost 2 bases and 4 bases, there was a span of 24 bases. The CDR3 contains 19 residues. CDR1 is LGHNA and CDR2 is YSLEER in the germline V gene.

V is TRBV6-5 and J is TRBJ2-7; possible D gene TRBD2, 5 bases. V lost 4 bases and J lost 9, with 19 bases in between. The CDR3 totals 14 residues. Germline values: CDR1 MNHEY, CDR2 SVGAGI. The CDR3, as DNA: TGTGCCAGCAGTTCCCCGAACGGCCTACGGGGGCAGTACTTC. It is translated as CASSSPNGLRGQYF.

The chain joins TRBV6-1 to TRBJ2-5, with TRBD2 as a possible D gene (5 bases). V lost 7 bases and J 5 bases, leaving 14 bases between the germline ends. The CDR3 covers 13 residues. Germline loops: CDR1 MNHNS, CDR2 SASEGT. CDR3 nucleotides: TGTGCCAGCAAAAGGGAACTAGGGGAGACCCAGTACTTC. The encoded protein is CASKRELGETQYF.

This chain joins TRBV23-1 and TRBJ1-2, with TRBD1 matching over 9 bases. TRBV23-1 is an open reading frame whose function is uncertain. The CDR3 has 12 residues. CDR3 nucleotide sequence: TGCGTCCTGCGGGACAGGGAAGGAGGCTACACCTTC. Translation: CVLRDREGGYTF.

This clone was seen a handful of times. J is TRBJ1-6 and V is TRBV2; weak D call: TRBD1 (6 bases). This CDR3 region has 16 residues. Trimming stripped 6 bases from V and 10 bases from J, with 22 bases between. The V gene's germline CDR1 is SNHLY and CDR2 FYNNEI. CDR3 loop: CASRGGGPLIESPLHF. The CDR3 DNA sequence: TGTGCCAGCAGGGGAGGGGGGCCACTAATAGAATCACCCCTCCACTTT. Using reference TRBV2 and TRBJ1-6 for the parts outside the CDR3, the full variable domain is EPEVTQTPSHQVTQMGQEVILRCVPISNHLYFYWYRQILGQKVEFLVSFYNNEISEKSEIFDDQFSVERPDGSNFTLKIRSTKLEDSAMYFCASRGGGPLIESPLHFGNGTRLTVT.

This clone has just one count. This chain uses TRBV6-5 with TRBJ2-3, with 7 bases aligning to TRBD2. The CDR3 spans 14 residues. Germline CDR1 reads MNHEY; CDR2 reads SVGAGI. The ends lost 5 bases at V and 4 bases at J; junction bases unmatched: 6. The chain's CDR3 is CASSPSGEADTQYF. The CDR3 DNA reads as TGTGCCAGCAGTCCTAGCGGCGAGGCAGATACGCAGTATTTT.

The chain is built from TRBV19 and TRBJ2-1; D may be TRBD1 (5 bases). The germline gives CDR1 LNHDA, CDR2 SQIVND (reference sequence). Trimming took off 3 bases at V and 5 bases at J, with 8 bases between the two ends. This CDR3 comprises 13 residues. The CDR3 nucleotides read TGTGCCAGTAGTATGGGGCGGCACAATGAGCAGTTCTTC. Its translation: CASSMGRHNEQFF.

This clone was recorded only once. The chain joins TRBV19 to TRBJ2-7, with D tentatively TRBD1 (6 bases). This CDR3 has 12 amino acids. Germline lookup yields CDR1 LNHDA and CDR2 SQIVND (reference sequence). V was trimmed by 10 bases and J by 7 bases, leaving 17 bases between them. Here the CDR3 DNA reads TGTGCCATTCTGGACAGTGTGAATGAGCAGTACTTC. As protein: CAILDSVNEQYF.

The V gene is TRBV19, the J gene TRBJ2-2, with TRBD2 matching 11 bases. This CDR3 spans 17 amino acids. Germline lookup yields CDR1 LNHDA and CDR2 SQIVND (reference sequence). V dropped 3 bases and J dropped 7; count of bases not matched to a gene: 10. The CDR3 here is CASSMGLAGGLNGELFF. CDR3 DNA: TGTGCCAGTAGTATGGGGCTAGCGGGAGGTCTTAACGGGGAGCTGTTTTTT.

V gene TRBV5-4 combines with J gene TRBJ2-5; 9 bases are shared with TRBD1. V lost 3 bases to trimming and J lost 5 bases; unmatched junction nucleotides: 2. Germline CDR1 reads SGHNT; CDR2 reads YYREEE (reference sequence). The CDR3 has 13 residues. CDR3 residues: CASSWDRAETQYF. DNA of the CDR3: TGTGCCAGCAGCTGGGACAGGGCGGAGACCCAGTACTTC.

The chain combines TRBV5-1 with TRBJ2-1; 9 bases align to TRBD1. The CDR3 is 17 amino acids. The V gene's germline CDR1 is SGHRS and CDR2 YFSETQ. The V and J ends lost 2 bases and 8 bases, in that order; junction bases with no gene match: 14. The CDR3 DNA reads TGCGCCAGCAGCTTAGGATTGACAGGGGGAGGTGAAGATGAGCAGTTCTTC. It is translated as CASSLGLTGGGEDEQFF.

The DNA for the CDR3 is TGTGCCAGCAGTTTCCTATACAATGAAAAACTGTTTTTT. Its translation: CASSFLYNEKLFF. The J gene is TRBJ1-4, the V gene TRBV28; D remains unclear. The germline V and J ends were trimmed by 3 bases and 5 bases, with 7 bases remaining between them. Germline V lookup: CDR1 MDHEN, CDR2 SYDVKM. CDR3 size: 13 residues.

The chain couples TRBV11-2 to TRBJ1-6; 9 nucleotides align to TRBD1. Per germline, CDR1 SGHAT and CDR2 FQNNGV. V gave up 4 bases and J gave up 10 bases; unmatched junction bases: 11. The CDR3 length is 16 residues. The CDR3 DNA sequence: TGTGCCAGCAGCTCAAATGCCGGGACAGGGAGGTCACCCCTCCACTTT. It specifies CASSSNAGTGRSPLHF.

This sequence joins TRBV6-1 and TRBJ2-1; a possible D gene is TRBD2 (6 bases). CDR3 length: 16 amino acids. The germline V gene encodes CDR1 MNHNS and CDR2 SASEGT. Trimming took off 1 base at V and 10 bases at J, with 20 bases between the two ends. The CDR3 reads CASSEGEAAPRGEQFF. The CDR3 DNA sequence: TGTGCCAGCAGTGAAGGGGAGGCGGCCCCTCGAGGGGAGCAGTTCTTC.

This chain's CDR3 is CASSLPTSGIGELFF. In DNA form, the CDR3 reads TGTGCCAGCAGCCTTCCGACTAGCGGGATTGGGGAGCTGTTTTTT. The chain couples TRBV27 to TRBJ2-2, with 11 bases that match TRBD2. V trimming: 6 bases; J trimming: 8 bases; junction bases outside the gene matches: 8. Germline V gene lookup returns CDR1 MNHEY and CDR2 SMNVEV (reference sequence). This CDR3 has 15 amino acids.

This CDR3 is CASSLAEKGDEQYF. CDR3 sequence (DNA): TGCGCCAGCAGCTTGGCAGAGAAGGGGGACGAGCAGTACTTC. The gene calls are TRBV5-1 and TRBJ2-7; D is perhaps TRBD1 (6 bases). This CDR3 has 14 amino acids. Germline V gene sequence: CDR1 SGHRS, CDR2 YFSETQ. The germline V and J ends were trimmed by 0 bases and 5 bases, with 12 bases remaining between them.

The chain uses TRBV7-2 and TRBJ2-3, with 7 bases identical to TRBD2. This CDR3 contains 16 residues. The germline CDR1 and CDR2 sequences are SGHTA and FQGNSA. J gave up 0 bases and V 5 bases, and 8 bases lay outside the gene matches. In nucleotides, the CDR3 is TGTGCCAGCAGCCCCCGTAATAGCGGGAGCACAGATACGCAGTATTTT. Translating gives CASSPRNSGSTDTQYF.

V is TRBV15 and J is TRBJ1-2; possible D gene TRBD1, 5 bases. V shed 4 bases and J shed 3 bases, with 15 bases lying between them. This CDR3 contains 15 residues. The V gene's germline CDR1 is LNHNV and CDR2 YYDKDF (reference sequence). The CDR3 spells CATSMEQGLHYGYTF. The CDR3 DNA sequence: TGTGCCACCAGCATGGAGCAGGGTCTCCACTATGGCTACACCTTC.

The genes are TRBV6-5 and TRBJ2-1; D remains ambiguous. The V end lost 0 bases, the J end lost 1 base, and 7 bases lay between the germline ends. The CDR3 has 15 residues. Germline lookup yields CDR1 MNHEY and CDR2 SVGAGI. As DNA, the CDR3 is TGTGCCAGCAGTTACTCTCTAGTATCCTACAATGAGCAGTTCTTC. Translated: CASSYSLVSYNEQFF.

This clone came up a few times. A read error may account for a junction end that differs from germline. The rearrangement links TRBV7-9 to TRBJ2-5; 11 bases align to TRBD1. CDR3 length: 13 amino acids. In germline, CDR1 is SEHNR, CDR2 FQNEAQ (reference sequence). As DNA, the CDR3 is TGTTCCAGCATCGGACAGGGGGCAAAGACCCAGTACTTC. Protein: CSSIGQGAKTQYF.

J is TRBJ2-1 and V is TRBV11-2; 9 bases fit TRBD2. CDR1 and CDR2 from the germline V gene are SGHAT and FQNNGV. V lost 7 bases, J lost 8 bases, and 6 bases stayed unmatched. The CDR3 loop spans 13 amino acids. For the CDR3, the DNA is TGTGCCAGCACCCCGGGACTAGCCTATGAGCAGTTCTTC. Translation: CASTPGLAYEQFF.

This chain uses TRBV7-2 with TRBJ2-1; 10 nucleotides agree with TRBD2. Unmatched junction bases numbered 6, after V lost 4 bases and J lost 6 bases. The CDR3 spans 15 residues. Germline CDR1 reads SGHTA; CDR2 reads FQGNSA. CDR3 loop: CASSSDGLAANEQFF. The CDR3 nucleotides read TGTGCCAGCAGCTCGGACGGACTAGCGGCCAATGAGCAGTTCTTC. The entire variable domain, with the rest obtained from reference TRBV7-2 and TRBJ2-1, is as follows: GAGVSQSPSNKVTEKGKDVELRCDPISGHTALYWYRQSLGQGLEFLIYFQGNSAPDKSGLPSDRFSAERTGGSVSTLTIQRTQQEDSAVYLCASSSDGLAANEQFFGPGTRLTVL.

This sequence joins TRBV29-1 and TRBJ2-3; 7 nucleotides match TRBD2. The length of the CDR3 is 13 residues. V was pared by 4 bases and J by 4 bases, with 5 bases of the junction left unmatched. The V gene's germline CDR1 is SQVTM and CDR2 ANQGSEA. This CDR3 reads CSVASGFADTQYF. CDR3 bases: TGCAGCGTTGCTAGCGGCTTCGCAGATACGCAGTATTTT.

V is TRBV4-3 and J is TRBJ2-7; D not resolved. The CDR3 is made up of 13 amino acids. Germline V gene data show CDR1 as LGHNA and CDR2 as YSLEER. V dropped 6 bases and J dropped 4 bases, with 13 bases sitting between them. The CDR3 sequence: CASRPRPAYEQYF. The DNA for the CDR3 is TGCGCCAGCAGGCCGAGGCCGGCATACGAGCAGTACTTC.

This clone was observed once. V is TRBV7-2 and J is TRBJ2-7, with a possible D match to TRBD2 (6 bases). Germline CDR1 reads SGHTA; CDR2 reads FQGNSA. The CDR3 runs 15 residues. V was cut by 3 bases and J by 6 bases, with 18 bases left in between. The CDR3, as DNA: TGTGCCAGCAGCTTTTCCAGCGGGCTCTCTCGCGAGCAGTACTTC. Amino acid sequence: CASSFSSGLSREQYF.

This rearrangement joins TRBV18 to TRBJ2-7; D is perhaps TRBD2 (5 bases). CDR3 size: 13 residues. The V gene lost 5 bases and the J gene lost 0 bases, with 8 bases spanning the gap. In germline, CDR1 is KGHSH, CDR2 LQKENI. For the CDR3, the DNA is TGTGCCAGCTCAGAAGCGGACTCCTACGAGCAGTACTTC. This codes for CASSEADSYEQYF.

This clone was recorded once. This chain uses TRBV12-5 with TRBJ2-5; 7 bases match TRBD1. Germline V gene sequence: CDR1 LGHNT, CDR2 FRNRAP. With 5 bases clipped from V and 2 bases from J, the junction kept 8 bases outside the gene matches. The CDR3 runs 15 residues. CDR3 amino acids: CASGPGDSGQETQYF. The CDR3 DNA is TGTGCTAGTGGTCCAGGGGACAGTGGACAAGAGACCCAGTACTTC.

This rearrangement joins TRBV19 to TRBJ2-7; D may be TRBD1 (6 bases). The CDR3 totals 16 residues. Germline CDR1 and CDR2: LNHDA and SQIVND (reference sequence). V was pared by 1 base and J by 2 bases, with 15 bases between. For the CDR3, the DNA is TGTGCCAGTAGTATAGCGAGGGGGAATTACCCCTACGAGCAGTACTTC. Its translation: CASSIARGNYPYEQYF. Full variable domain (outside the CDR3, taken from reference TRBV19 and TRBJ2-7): DGGITQSPKYLFRKEGQNVTLSCEQNLNHDAMYWYRQDPGQGLRLIYYSQIVNDFQKGDIAEGYSVSREKKESFPLTVTSAQKNPTAFYLCASSIARGNYPYEQYFGPGTRLTVT.